The 8 T cell receptor beta chains below were found in one sample sequenced in a study of spatial heterogeneity in lung cancer (dated by TCRdb to about 2019). For these TCRs, the target antigens are not known. The time point label corresponds to: sample taken at primary tumor resection. General findings and caveats noted by the study authors: The tumor nonsynonymous mutation count correlated with the number of expanded alpha and beta TCRs within the tumor.

Library creation used 5' RACE. Sequencing took place on a NextSeq 500. In-frame beta chains were kept once TCRdb had trimmed the public reads at Q25 with fastp and called clones with MiXCR. Rows merge per CDR3 protein into single entries with the most common DNA and genes. In all, the sample holds 4,200 or so distinct CDR3 sequences, and over 6.5% of those were seen once. Approximately 9.6% of the sample rests with the top ten. The specimen was lung tumor tissue, collected at surgery. These TCRs come from a male donor with early-stage non-small cell lung cancer.

This clonotype is labeled medium-sized. The chain recombines TRBV20-1 with TRBJ2-1, with 10 positions matching TRBD1. The germline V gene encodes CDR1 DFQATT and CDR2 SNEGSKA (reference sequence). The V and J ends lost 6 bases and 15 bases, in that order; junction bases with no gene match: 11. The CDR3 consists of 12 residues. The CDR3 sequence is CSAATGTGARFF. In nucleotides, the CDR3 is TGCAGTGCCGCTACCGGGACAGGGGCCCGGTTCTTC.

By sample fraction, this clonotype is medium-sized (0.01 to 0.1%). The chain links TRBV7-8 to TRBJ1-5; D gene ambiguous. Trimming took off 2 bases at V and 3 bases at J, with 11 bases between the two ends. The CDR3 covers 15 residues. CDR1 is SGHVS and CDR2 is FQNEAQ in the germline V gene. CDR3 DNA: TGTGCCAGCAGCTTAAACAGAGACTTCAATCAGCCCCAGCATTTT. It specifies CASSLNRDFNQPQHF.

This clonotype is large. V gene TRBV6-5 combines with J gene TRBJ2-1; 10 positions match TRBD2. The CDR3 sequence is 13 residues long. Trimming at V came to 6 bases and at J to 8 bases, leaving 4 bases not matched to a gene. The germline V gene has CDR1 MNHEY and CDR2 SVGAGI. The CDR3 DNA follows: TGTGCCAGCAGCCCTAGCGGGAGTGATGAGCAGTTCTTC. Its protein is CASSPSGSDEQFF.

This clonotype is judged medium-sized. V usage is TRBV28 and J usage is TRBJ2-5, with a possible D match to TRBD1 (6 bases). The CDR3 is made up of 15 amino acids. CDR1 and CDR2 from the germline V gene are MDHEN and SYDVKM. V was shortened by 5 bases and J by 5 bases, with 18 bases between the two germline ends. Here the CDR3 reads CASSRGDGGRETQYF. In DNA form, the CDR3 reads TGTGCCAGCAGTCGGGGAGATGGGGGCCGGGAGACCCAGTACTTC.

V gene TRBV20-1 combines with J gene TRBJ2-3; D ambiguous. V gave up 4 bases and J gave up 5 bases, with 13 bases separating them. CDR3 length: 13 residues. Germline assignment: CDR1 DFQATT and CDR2 SNEGSKA (reference sequence). CDR3 DNA: TGCAGTGCTACCCGGCCGGCTGGAGATACGCAGTATTTT. Amino acids: CSATRPAGDTQYF.

The chain is built from TRBV6-6 and TRBJ2-5, with D hard to call. The CDR3 runs to 11 residues. Between the trimmed V and J ends, which lost 7 bases and 0 bases, there was a span of 3 bases. CDR1 is MNHNY, CDR2 SVGAGI, per germline (reference sequence). The CDR3 spells CASTNQETQYF. The DNA for the CDR3 is TGTGCCAGCACCAACCAAGAGACCCAGTACTTC.

This clonotype was recorded at least ten times. V gene TRBV6-1 combines with J gene TRBJ1-2; TRBD1 might be the D (6 bases). V was cut by 5 bases and J by 4 bases, with 14 bases left in between. The CDR3 covers 14 residues. Germline CDR1 and CDR2: MNHNS and SASEGT. CDR3 sequence (DNA): TGTGCCAGCAGTATTGAACAGGGTTCCTATGGCTACACCTTC. This gives the protein CASSIEQGSYGYTF.

This clonotype ranks as medium-sized. The rearrangement joins TRBV7-2 to TRBJ1-6; the match to TRBD1 covers 8 bases. Germline-derived CDR1 and CDR2 are SGHTA and FQGNSA. The CDR3 is 19 amino acids. V trimming: 5 bases; J trimming: 4 bases; junction bases outside the gene matches: 16. The CDR3 DNA follows: TGTGCCAGCAGCCTCTTAGGCGGGCAGGGGGCCGGATATAATTCACCCCTCCACTTT. As protein: CASSLLGGQGAGYNSPLHF.